This T cell receptor (beta chain) was recorded in a study of blood T cell repertoires in COVID-19 (TCRdb year 2020). About the investigation overall: Samples covering the acute and convalescent phases of COVID-19 were provided by collaborators in the United States, Italy and Spain. Deeply sampled blood TCRbeta repertoires from subjects exposed to, actively infected with, or recovered from COVID-19 were included in the dataset. The samples were drawn from two sources: the first 160 participants of the ongoing ImmuneRACE study, and over 1,000 subjects contributed by 6 global collaborators. The prospective study material was composed of cDNA or gDNA derived from T cells, B-cell-depleted T cells, or PBMCs. A freely available public database, intended as a resource for researchers studying the immune response to SARS-CoV-2, is where the repertoires were released. The sample metadata nearly always contained a de-identified subject ID, COVID-19 status, age in years and sex. Where available, HLA class I and class II types were obtained from metadata supplied by the sample provider rather than from assay-based typing.

TCRbeta CDR3 regions were amplified from genomic DNA by means of the immunoSEQ Assay, a bias-controlled multiplex PCR. In the original analysis: Within the assay, amplification of reference gene primers was used to estimate how many nucleated cells each sample contained. To quantify the absolute abundance of each unique TCRbeta CDR3 rearrangement, sequence reads were collapsed and filtered. For each sample, productive Simpson clonality was calculated as the square root of Simpson's diversity index over productive rearrangements. TCRdb obtained this table from immuneACCESS and retained in-frame rearrangements with V and J assigned. These tables miss some clones; where compared with another copy, unresolved V genes account for less than half of the shortfall, and the remainder is unexplained. The V and J calls and the clone size are those of that table, but D and trimming were determined from the DNA. The sample data list over 200,000 clones, and approximately 75% of these were observed just once. The ten most abundant clones make up around 9% of the sample.

Study-wide findings and limitations: How much clinical and demographic metadata was included differed by source and by participant, and the metadata was provided uncurated.

As concerns this clone: What antigen it recognizes has not been identified. Per-nucleotide qualities are absent, and no much larger clonotype sits a single base away.

Including the terminal cysteine and phenylalanine, the CDR3 comprises 16 residues. Only the CDR3 DNA is retained, 48 bases long and in frame from the first base. V is clipped by 6 bases and J by 1 base, and the sequence between their germline boundaries is 16 bases long. Per the germline V gene, SGHVT is the CDR1 and SQSDAQ is the CDR2. In the prospective study, participants were about 18 to 89 years old, resided in fewer than 25 geographic areas of the United States, and were enrolled through a virtual design. To assign participants to cohorts, the prospective study relied on clinical history that participants themselves reported in a screening survey and a study questionnaire. Recovered participants in ImmuneRACE Cohort 3 were defined as having two consecutive negative NP/OP PCR tests, clearance from a healthcare professional, or resolution of symptoms. Mobile phlebotomists in the prospective study collected whole blood, serum and a nasopharyngeal or oropharyngeal swab from every participant. Additional blood draws and questionnaires over an approximately two-month period could optionally be provided by prospective study participants. Before DNA extraction, prospective study blood samples were shipped either frozen or at room temperature.

The sequenced material came from PBMCs or T cells enriched from blood (not recorded which). The V gene is TRBV7-4 and the J gene is TRBJ2-1, with TRBD1 as a weak D call on 6 bases. This TCR was sampled from a man aged 40-49 years who had recovered from COVID-19. The CDR3 has the sequence CASRPGATISYNEQFF. The nucleotides are TGTGCCAGCAGACCAGGGGCCACCATTTCCTACAATGAGCAGTTCTTC.